The 12 T cell receptor beta chains below all came from one sample that was sequenced in a study of beta chain features in type 1 diabetes (dated by TCRdb to the late 2010s). The library came from the immunoSEQ multiplex PCR assay. The High Capacity cDNA Reverse Transcription Kit was used to reverse transcribe all of the isolated RNA, meaning that expressed TCRB transcripts were what got sequenced. Entries here come from immuneACCESS through TCRdb and include only in-frame sequences with V and J called. Some clones fail to appear in such tables; in the studies checked, an unresolved V gene covers under half of the shortfall, and the cause of the remainder is unknown. The sample table records about 150,000 clones; over 8.5% of these occur just once. The ten largest account for roughly 2% of the sample. Material: central memory CD4+ T cells from blood. These receptors were obtained from a man between 18 and 29 years old in good health.

A few counts support this clone. The genes are TRBV28 and TRBJ1-2; the match to TRBD1 covers 9 bases. The germline V gene has CDR1 MDHEN and CDR2 SYDVKM. The V gene end was trimmed by 6 bases and the J gene end by 6 bases; junction bases not matched to a gene: 8. The CDR3 is 14 amino acids. CDR3 loop: CASSTAGTGHGYTF. In DNA, the CDR3 is TGTGCCAGCAGCACCGCCGGGACAGGGCATGGCTACACCTTC.

CDR3 amino acids: CASSGGTGDTGELFF. The CDR3 DNA reads TGTGCCAGCAGTGGCGGGACAGGGGATACCGGGGAGCTGTTTTTT. The V gene is TRBV2, the J gene TRBJ2-2; 10 bases are shared with TRBD1. Germline-derived CDR1 and CDR2 are SNHLY and FYNNEI. Unmatched junction bases numbered 4, after V lost 4 bases and J lost 5 bases. This CDR3 has 15 amino acids. Based on the CDR3 plus reference TRBV2 and TRBJ2-2, the full variable domain is EPEVTQTPSHQVTQMGQEVILRCVPISNHLYFYWYRQILGQKVEFLVSFYNNEISEKSEIFDDQFSVERPDGSNFTLKIRSTKLEDSAMYFCASSGGTGDTGELFFGEGSRLTVL.

The CDR3 sequence: CASSLATALTYEQYF. The CDR3 nucleotides read TGTGCCAGCAGCTTAGCGACAGCCCTAACCTACGAGCAGTACTTC. The rearrangement uses TRBV11-1 and TRBJ2-7, with D perhaps TRBD1 (5 bases). The germline gives CDR1 SGHAT, CDR2 FQDESV (reference sequence). V lost 0 bases and J 2 bases, leaving 11 bases between the germline ends. The CDR3 consists of 15 residues.

The chain couples TRBV18 to TRBJ2-1; D may be TRBD1 (6 bases). Trimming took off 1 base at V and 6 bases at J, with 13 bases between the two ends. Germline CDR1 KGHSH, CDR2 LQKENI. This CDR3 spans 15 amino acids. CDR3 DNA: TGTGCCAGCTCACCACAGGGACAAGGCGTCAATGAGCAGTTCTTC. As protein: CASSPQGQGVNEQFF.

This clone was observed a few times. The rearrangement links TRBV6-5 to TRBJ1-4; TRBD1 aligns across 9 bases. The germline CDR1 and CDR2 sequences are MNHEY and SVGAGI. V dropped 0 bases and J dropped 7; count of bases not matched to a gene: 6. The length of the CDR3 is 16 residues. The CDR3 reads CASSYSSGTGFEKLFF. DNA of the CDR3: TGTGCCAGCAGTTACTCGAGCGGGACAGGGTTTGAAAAACTGTTTTTT.

This clone has just one count. This chain joins TRBV9 and TRBJ2-7, with D maybe TRBD2 (5 bases). Germline V gives CDR1 SGDLS, CDR2 YYNGEE. V gave up 0 bases and J gave up 5 bases, with 15 bases separating them. There are 15 residues in the CDR3. The CDR3 nucleotides read TGTGCCAGCAGCGTAGAGACTCGGGGTACTAACGAGCAGTACTTC. Its translation is CASSVETRGTNEQYF.

This clone has a single count. V gene TRBV7-9 combines with J gene TRBJ2-7; D unresolved. Germline CDR1 is SEHNR and CDR2 is FQNEAQ (reference sequence). Trimming took off 2 bases at V and 1 base at J, with 15 bases between the two ends. The CDR3 totals 16 residues. The CDR3 nucleotides read TGTGCCAGCAGCTTAATAACCGCGAAGAGGTCCTACGAGCAGTACTTC. Translation gives CASSLITAKRSYEQYF.

The DNA of the CDR3 is TGTGCCAGCAGTAACAGGGGCGGGGAGACCCAGTACTTC. Translating gives CASSNRGGETQYF. The chain couples TRBV28 to TRBJ2-5; 7 bases are shared with TRBD1. The CDR3 sequence is 13 residues long. Per germline, CDR1 MDHEN and CDR2 SYDVKM. J was trimmed by 5 bases and V by 5 bases; bases with no gene match: 5.

This chain links TRBV7-8 with TRBJ2-1, with D tentatively TRBD1 (6 bases). Trimming left V 4 bases short and J 0 bases short, with 13 bases between. The CDR3 extends over 16 amino acids. In germline, CDR1 is SGHVS, CDR2 FQNEAQ. The CDR3 loop reads CASSSFRGISYNEQFF. CDR3 coding DNA: TGTGCCAGCAGCTCTTTTAGGGGGATCTCCTACAATGAGCAGTTCTTC.

This chain connects TRBV30 to TRBJ1-5; 7 positions match TRBD1. The length of the CDR3 is 16 residues. Germline V gene lookup returns CDR1 GTSNPN and CDR2 SVGIG (reference sequence). V dropped 2 bases and J dropped 3; count of bases not matched to a gene: 10. The CDR3, as DNA: TGTGCCTGGAGTATCCCAGGGGGGGCCCACAATCAGCCCCAGCATTTT. Translating it yields CAWSIPGGAHNQPQHF. Complete variable domain (other parts from reference TRBV30 and TRBJ1-5): SQTIHQWPATLVQPVGSPLSLECTVEGTSNPNLYWYRQAAGRGLQLLFYSVGIGQISSEVPQNLSASRPQDRQFILSSKKLLLSDSGFYLCAWSIPGGAHNQPQHFGDGTRLSIL.

V gene TRBV15 combines with J gene TRBJ1-3; D is unclear. The CDR3 length is 14 residues. Germline CDR1 is LNHNV and CDR2 is YYDKDF (reference sequence). Trimming removed 1 base at V and 0 bases at J, with 4 bases between. CDR3 in DNA: TGTGCCACCAGCAGAGCCCTCTCTGGAAACACCATATATTTT. Protein: CATSRALSGNTIYF.

This clone was observed a few times. V gene TRBV27 combines with J gene TRBJ1-2; D is unresolved. CDR1 is MNHEY and CDR2 is SMNVEV in the germline V gene (reference sequence). V dropped 0 bases and J dropped 0 bases, with 5 bases sitting between them. This CDR3 spans 14 amino acids. DNA for the CDR3: TGTGCCAGCAGTTTATCAAACTCTAACTATGGCTACACCTTC. Amino acid sequence: CASSLSNSNYGYTF.